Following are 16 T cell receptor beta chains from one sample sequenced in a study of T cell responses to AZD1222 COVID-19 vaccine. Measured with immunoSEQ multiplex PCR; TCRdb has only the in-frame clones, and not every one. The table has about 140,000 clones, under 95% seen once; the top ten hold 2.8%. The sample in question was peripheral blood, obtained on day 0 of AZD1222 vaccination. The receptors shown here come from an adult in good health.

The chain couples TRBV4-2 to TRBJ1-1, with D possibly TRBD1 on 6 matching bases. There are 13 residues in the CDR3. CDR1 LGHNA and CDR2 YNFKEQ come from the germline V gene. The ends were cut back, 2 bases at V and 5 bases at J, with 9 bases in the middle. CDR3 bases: TGTGCCAGCAGCCAACCAGGGGAAACTGAAGCTTTCTTT. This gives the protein CASSQPGETEAFF.

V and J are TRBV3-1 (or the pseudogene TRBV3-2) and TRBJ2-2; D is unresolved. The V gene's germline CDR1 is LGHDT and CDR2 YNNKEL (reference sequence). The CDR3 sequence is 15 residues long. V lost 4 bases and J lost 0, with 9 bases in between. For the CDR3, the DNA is TGTGCCAGCAGCCTTATCTTCCCGAACACCGGGGAGCTGTTTTTT. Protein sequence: CASSLIFPNTGELFF.

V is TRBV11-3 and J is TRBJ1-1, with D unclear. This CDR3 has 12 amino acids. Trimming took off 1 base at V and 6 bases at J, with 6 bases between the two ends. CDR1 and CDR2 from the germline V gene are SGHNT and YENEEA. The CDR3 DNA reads TGTGCCAGCAGCTTAGTTTCGCCTGAAGCTTTCTTT. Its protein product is CASSLVSPEAFF.

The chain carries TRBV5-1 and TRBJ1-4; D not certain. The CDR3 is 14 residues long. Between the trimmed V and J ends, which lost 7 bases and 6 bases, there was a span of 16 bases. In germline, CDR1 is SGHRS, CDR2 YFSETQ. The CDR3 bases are TGCGCCAGCGCAGTGGATCCGAGGGATGAAAAACTGTTTTTT. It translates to CASAVDPRDEKLFF.

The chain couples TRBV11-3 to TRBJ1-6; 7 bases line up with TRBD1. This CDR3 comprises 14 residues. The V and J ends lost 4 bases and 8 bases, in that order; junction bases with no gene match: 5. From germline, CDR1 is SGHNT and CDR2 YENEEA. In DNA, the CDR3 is TGTGCCAGCAGCTGGGGGGACAGCTATTCACCCCTCCACTTT. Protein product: CASSWGDSYSPLHF. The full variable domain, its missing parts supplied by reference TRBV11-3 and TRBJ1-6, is EAGVVQSPRYKIIEKKQPVAFWCNPISGHNTLYWYLQNLGQGPELLIRYENEEAVDDSQLPKDRFSAERLKGVDSTLKIQPAELGDSAVYLCASSWGDSYSPLHFGNGTRLTVT.

The CDR3 nucleotides are TGTGCCAGCAGCTTGTTAACGGGAGGGGTCACAGATACGCAGTATTTT. It specifies CASSLLTGGVTDTQYF. This sequence joins TRBV5-4 and TRBJ2-3; 8 bases fit TRBD2. CDR3 length: 16 residues. Germline V gene lookup returns CDR1 SGHNT and CDR2 YYREEE (reference sequence). V dropped 1 base and J dropped 2; count of bases not matched to a gene: 6.

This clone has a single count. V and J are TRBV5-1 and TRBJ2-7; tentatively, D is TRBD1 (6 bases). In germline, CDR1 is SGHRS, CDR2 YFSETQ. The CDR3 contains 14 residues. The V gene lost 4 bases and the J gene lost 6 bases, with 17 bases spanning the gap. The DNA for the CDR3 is TGCGCCAGCAGCGGCCCGACAGGTATGCGCGAGCAGTACTTC. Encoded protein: CASSGPTGMREQYF.

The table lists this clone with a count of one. CDR3 bases: TGTGCCAGCAGCGGGACAGGGGGGCACTATGGCTACACCTTC. This codes for CASSGTGGHYGYTF. V and J are TRBV2 and TRBJ1-2, with 11 bases aligning to TRBD1. The CDR3 is 14 residues long. Germline assignment: CDR1 SNHLY and CDR2 FYNNEI. V gave up 6 bases and J gave up 3 bases; unmatched junction bases: 3.

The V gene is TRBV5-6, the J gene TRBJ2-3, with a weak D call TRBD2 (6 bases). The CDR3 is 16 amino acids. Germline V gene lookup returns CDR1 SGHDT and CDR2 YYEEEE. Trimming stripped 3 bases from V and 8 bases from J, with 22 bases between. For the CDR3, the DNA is TGTGCCAGCAGCTATTCCGGGACTCCCTCGCGGGGTACGCAGTATTTT. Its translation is CASSYSGTPSRGTQYF.

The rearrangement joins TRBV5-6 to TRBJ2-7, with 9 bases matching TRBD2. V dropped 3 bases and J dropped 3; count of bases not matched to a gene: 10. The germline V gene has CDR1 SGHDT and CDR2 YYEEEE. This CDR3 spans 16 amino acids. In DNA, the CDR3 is TGTGCCAGCAGCTGGGGCCCCTGGCGGGGGGGCTACGAGCAGTACTTC. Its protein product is CASSWGPWRGGYEQYF.

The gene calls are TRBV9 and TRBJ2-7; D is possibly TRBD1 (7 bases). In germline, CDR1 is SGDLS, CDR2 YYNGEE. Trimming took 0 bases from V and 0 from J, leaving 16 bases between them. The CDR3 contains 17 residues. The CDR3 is CASSVVSRDSYSYEQYF. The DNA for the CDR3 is TGTGCCAGCAGCGTAGTCTCGCGGGACAGCTACTCCTACGAGCAGTACTTC.

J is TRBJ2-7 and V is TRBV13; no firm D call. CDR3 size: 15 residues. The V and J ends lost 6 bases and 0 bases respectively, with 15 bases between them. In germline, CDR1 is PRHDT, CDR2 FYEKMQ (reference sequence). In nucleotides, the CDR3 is TGTGCCAGCAGACTTGCGTGGAGACCCTCCTACGAGCAGTACTTC. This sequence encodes CASRLAWRPSYEQYF.

In nucleotides, the CDR3 is TGTGCCAGCAGCCCTGGACAGGGCGGGAATTCACCCCTCCACTTT. Amino acid sequence: CASSPGQGGNSPLHF. V is TRBV2 and J is TRBJ1-6; 8 bases agree with TRBD1. The V gene's germline CDR1 is SNHLY and CDR2 FYNNEI. The CDR3 runs 15 residues. The junction had 8 bases not matched to a gene; V was cut back by 6 bases and J by 7 bases. Full variable domain (missing parts from reference TRBV2 and TRBJ1-6): EPEVTQTPSHQVTQMGQEVILRCVPISNHLYFYWYRQILGQKVEFLVSFYNNEISEKSEIFDDQFSVERPDGSNFTLKIRSTKLEDSAMYFCASSPGQGGNSPLHFGNGTRLTVT.

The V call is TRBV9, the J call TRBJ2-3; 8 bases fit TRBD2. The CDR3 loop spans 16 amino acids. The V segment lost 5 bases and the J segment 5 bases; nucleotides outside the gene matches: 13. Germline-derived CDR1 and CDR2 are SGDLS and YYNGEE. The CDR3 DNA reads TGTGCCAGCAGTTCTCCCCCTAGCGGGTCCGGAGATACGCAGTATTTT. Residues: CASSSPPSGSGDTQYF.

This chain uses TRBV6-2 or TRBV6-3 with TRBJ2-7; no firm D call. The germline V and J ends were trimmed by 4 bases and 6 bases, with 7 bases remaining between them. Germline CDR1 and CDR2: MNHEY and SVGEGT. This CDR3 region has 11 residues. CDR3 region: CASSFGFEQYF. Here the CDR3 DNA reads TGTGCCAGCAGTTTTGGCTTCGAGCAGTACTTC.

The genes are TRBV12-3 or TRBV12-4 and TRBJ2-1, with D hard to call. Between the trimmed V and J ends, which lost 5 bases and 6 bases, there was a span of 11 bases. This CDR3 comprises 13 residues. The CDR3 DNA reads TGTGCCAGCAGTCCCCGACGTGTCAATGAGCAGTTCTTC. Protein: CASSPRRVNEQFF.